This TCR beta chain is drawn from a study of blood T cell repertoires in COVID-19. At the level of the study: COVID-19 samples from acute and convalescent phases originated in the United States, Italy and Spain. Sample material is recorded as cDNA or gDNA derived from T cells, B-cell-depleted T cells, or PBMCs.

CDR3 length: 16 residues. CDR1 is SGHNT, CDR2 YENEEA, per germline. After removal of 5 bases from V and 4 bases from J, the junction contained 6 bases not matched to a gene. There are a few counts of this clone. Measured with immunoSEQ multiplex PCR; TCRdb has only the in-frame clones, and not every one. The sample includes about 350,000 clones, about 91% of them seen just once. The Seattle patients, enrolled during active infection, were followed longitudinally. Sequenced sample: peripheral blood. The sequence was obtained from a man aged 30-40 years with COVID-19, enrolled during active disease. This chain uses TRBV11-3 with TRBJ2-7; 15 bases map to TRBD2. CDR3: CASSPGLAGGIYEQYF. The DNA of the CDR3 is TGTGCCAGCAGCCCCGGACTAGCGGGAGGGATTTACGAGCAGTACTTC.